This T cell receptor beta chain was sequenced for a study of cytomegalovirus exposure and HLA in healthy donors. The germline CDR1 and CDR2 sequences are SNHLY and FYNNEI. The CDR3 runs 14 residues. V was pared by 3 bases and J by 8 bases, with 16 bases between. Worth noting for this clone: The antigen remains undetermined.

The PCR made use of 60 Vbeta and 13 Jbeta primers. Sequencing was performed with immunoSEQ multiplex PCR; in TCRdb, only in-frame clones are kept and a portion is missing. The table includes 150,000 to 200,000 clones, about 85% detected once. General study points: A later analysis linked about 17,000 TCR beta sequences to HLA alleles at 0.05 false discovery rate.

The receptor comes from a woman aged 45-65 years in good health and CMV-seronegative. The V call is TRBV2, the J call TRBJ1-2; tentative D call: TRBD1 (6 bases). What was sequenced was PBMCs. CDR3 region: CASSDRGNLVGYTF. The CDR3, as DNA: TGTGCCAGCAGTGATAGGGGGAACCTAGTGGGCTACACCTTC. Supplemented by reference TRBV2 and TRBJ1-2, the full variable domain reads EPEVTQTPSHQVTQMGQEVILRCVPISNHLYFYWYRQILGQKVEFLVSFYNNEISEKSEIFDDQFSVERPDGSNFTLKIRSTKLEDSAMYFCASSDRGNLVGYTFGSGTRLTVV.